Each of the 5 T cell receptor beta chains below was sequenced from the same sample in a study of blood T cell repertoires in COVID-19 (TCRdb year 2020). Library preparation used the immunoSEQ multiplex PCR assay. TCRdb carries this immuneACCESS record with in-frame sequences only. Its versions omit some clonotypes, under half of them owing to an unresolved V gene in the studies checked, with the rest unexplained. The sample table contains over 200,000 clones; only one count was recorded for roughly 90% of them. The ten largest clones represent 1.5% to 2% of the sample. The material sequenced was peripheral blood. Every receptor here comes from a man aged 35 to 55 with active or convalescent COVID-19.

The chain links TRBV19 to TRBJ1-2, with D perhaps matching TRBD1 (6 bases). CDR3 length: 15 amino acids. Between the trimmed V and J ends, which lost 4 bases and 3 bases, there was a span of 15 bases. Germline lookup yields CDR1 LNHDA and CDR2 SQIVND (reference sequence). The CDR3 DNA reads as TGTGCCAGTAGTACCACACAGGGCCGGGACTATGGCTACACCTTC. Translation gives CASSTTQGRDYGYTF.

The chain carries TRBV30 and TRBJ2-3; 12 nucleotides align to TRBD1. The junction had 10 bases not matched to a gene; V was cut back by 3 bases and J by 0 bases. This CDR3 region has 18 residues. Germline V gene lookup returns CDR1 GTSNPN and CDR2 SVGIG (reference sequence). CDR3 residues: CAWSPPWGQGASTDTQYF. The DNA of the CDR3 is TGTGCCTGGAGCCCACCCTGGGGACAGGGGGCAAGCACAGATACGCAGTATTTT.

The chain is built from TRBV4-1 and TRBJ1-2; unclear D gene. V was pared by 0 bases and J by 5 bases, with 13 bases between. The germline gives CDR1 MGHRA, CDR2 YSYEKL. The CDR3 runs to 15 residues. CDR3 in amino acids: CASSQETRVGYGYTF. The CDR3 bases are TGCGCCAGCAGCCAAGAAACGAGGGTGGGGTATGGCTACACCTTC.

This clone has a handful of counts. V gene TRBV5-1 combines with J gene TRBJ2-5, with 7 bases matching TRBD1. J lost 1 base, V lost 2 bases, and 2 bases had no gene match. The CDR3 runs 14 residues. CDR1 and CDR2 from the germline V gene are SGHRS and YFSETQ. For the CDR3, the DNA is TGCGCCAGCAGCTTAGGGACAGTCCAAGAGACCCAGTACTTC. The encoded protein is CASSLGTVQETQYF. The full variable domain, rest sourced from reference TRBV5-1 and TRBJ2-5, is KAGVTQTPRYLIKTRGQQVTLSCSPISGHRSVSWYQQTPGQGLQFLFEYFSETQRNKGNFPGRFSGRQFSNSRSEMNVSTLELGDSALYLCASSLGTVQETQYFGPGTRLLVL.

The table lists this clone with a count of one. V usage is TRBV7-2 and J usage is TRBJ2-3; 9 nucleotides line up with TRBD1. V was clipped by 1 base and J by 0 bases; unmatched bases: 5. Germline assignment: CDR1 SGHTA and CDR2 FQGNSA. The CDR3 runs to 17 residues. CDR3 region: CASSLVWDRVSTDTQYF. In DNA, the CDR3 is TGTGCCAGCAGCTTAGTCTGGGACAGGGTCAGCACAGATACGCAGTATTTT. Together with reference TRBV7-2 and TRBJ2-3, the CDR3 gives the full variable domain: GAGVSQSPSNKVTEKGKDVELRCDPISGHTALYWYRQSLGQGLEFLIYFQGNSAPDKSGLPSDRFSAERTGGSVSTLTIQRTQQEDSAVYLCASSLVWDRVSTDTQYFGPGTRLTVL.